This TCR beta chain was found in a study of T cell changes during pregnancy in multiple sclerosis. Germline V gene data show CDR1 as MNHNY and CDR2 as SVGAGI (reference sequence). The CDR3 is made up of 13 amino acids. The V end was cut by 7 bases, the J end by 6 bases, with 13 bases between. The repertoire was sequenced with immunoSEQ multiplex PCR; TCRdb's copy has only in-frame clones and lacks some. The data hold 110,000 or so clones, with roughly 92% observed a single time. The chain uses TRBV6-6 and TRBJ1-5, with a weak D call TRBD1 (5 bases). The sequencing used peripheral blood, collected before pregnancy. The sequence was collected from a female donor with multiple sclerosis, enrolled in a pregnancy study. The CDR3 sequence is CASNPRASQPQHF. Here the CDR3 DNA reads TGTGCCAGCAATCCCAGGGCAAGTCAGCCCCAGCATTTT.